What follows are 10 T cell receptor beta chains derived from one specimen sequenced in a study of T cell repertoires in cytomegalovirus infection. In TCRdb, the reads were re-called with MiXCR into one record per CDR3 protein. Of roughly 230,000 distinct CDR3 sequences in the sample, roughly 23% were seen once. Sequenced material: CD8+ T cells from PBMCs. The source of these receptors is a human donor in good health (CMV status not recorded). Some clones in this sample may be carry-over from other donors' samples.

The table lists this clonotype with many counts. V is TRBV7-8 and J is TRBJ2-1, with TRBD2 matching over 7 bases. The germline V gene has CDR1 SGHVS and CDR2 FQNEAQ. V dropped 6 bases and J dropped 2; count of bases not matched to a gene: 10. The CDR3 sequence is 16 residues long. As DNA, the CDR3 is TGTGCCAGCAGTTCCTCCTCGGGGGGTCCCTACAATGAGCAGTTCTTC. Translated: CASSSSSGGPYNEQFF.

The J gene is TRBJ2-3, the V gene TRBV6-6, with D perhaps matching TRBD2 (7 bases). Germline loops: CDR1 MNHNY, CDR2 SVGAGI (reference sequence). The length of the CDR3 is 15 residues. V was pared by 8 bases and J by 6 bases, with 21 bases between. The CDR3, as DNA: TGTGCCAGCTCTCCGCAGTGGGGGGGCCTTGATACGCAGTATTTT. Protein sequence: CASSPQWGGLDTQYF.

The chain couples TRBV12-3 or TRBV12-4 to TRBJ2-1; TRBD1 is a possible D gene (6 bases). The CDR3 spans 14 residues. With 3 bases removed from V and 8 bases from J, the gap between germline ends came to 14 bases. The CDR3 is CASSFGTPWDEQFF. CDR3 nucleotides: TGTGCCAGCAGTTTCGGGACACCCTGGGATGAGCAGTTCTTC.

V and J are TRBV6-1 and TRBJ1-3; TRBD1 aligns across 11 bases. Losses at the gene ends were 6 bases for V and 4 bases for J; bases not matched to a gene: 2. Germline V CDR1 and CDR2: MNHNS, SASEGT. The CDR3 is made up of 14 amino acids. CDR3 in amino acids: CASRDRGRGNTIYF. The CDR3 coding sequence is TGTGCCAGCAGGGACAGGGGGCGCGGAAACACCATATATTTT.

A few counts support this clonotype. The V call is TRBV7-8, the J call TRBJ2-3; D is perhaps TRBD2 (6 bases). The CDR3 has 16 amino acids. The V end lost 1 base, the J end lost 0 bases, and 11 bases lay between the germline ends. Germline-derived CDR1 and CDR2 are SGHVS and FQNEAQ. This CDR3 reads CASSLGDFSSTDTQYF. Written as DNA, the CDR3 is TGTGCCAGCAGCTTAGGGGACTTTTCTAGCACAGATACGCAGTATTTT.

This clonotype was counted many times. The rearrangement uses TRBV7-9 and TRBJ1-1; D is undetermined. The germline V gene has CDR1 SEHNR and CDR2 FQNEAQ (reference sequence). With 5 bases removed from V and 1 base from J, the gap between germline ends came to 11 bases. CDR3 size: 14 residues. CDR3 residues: CASSPPAGNTEAFF. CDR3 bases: TGTGCCAGCAGCCCCCCTGCGGGGAACACTGAAGCTTTCTTT.

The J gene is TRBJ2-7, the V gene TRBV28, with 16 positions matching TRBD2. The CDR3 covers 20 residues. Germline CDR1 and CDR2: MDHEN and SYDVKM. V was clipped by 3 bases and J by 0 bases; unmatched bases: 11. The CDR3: CASSFEIGTSGGGLSYEQYF. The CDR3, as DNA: TGTGCCAGCAGTTTTGAAATCGGGACTAGCGGGGGGGGCCTCTCCTACGAGCAGTACTTC.

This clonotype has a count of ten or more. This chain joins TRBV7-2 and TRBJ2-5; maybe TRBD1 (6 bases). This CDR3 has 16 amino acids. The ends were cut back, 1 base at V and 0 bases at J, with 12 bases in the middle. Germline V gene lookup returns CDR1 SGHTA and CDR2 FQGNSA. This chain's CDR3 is CASSLVGGPYQETQYF. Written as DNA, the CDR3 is TGTGCCAGCAGCTTAGTAGGGGGTCCGTACCAAGAGACCCAGTACTTC. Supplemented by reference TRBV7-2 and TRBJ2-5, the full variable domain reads GAGVSQSPSNKVTEKGKDVELRCDPISGHTALYWYRQSLGQGLEFLIYFQGNSAPDKSGLPSDRFSAERTGGSVSTLTIQRTQQEDSAVYLCASSLVGGPYQETQYFGPGTRLLVL.

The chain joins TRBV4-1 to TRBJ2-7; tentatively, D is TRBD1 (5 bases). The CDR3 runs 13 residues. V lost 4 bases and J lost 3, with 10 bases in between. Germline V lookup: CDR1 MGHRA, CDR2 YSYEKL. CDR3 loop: CASSPGQDYEQYF. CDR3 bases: TGCGCCAGCAGCCCCGGACAAGACTACGAGCAGTACTTC.

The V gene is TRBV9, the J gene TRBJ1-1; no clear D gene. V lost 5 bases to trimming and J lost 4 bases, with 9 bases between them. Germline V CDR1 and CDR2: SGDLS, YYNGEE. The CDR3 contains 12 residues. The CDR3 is CASRPWTTEAFF. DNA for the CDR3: TGTGCCAGCAGGCCGTGGACCACTGAAGCTTTCTTT.